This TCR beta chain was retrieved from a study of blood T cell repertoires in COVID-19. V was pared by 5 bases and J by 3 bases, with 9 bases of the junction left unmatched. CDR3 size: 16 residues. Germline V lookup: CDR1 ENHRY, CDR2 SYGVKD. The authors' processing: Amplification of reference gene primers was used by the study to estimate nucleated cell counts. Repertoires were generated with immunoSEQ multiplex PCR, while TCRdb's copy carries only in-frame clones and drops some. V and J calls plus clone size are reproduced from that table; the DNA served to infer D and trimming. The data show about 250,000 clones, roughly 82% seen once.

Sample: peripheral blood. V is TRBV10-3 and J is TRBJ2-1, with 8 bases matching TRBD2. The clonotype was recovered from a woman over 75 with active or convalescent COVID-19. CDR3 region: CAISSRTRGGYNEQFF. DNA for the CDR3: TGTGCCATCAGTTCCCGGACCCGGGGGGGCTACAATGAGCAGTTCTTC.